This T cell receptor beta chain comes out of a study of blood T cell repertoires in COVID-19. Whole-study context: Specimens from acute and convalescent COVID-19 originated in the United States, Italy and Spain. From T cells, B-cell-depleted T cells, or PBMCs came the material, which was cDNA or gDNA.

Per the authors' pipeline: Reference gene primer amplification gave estimated nucleated cell counts. The repertoire was sequenced with immunoSEQ multiplex PCR; TCRdb's copy has only in-frame clones and lacks some. The V and J calls and clone size are taken from that table; D and trimming were inferred from the DNA. The sample holds about 310,000 clones, about 85% seen once. Trimming took 4 bases from V and 6 from J; bases not matched to a gene: 6. From germline, CDR1 is SGHVS and CDR2 FQNEAQ. This CDR3 comprises 15 residues. Sequenced sample: peripheral blood. This clonotype originated in a man aged 18 to 30 with active or convalescent COVID-19. The V call is TRBV7-8, the J call TRBJ2-1, with 10 bases identical to TRBD1. CDR3: CASSSWTGGSNEQFF. In DNA, the CDR3 is TGTGCCAGCAGCTCCTGGACAGGGGGTAGCAATGAGCAGTTCTTC. Filled out from reference TRBV7-8 and TRBJ2-1, the complete variable domain reads GAGVSQSPRYKVAKRGQDVALRCDPISGHVSLFWYQQALGQGPEFLTYFQNEAQLDKSGLPSDRFFAERPEGSVSTLKIQRTQQEDSAVYLCASSSWTGGSNEQFFGPGTRLTVL.